This T cell receptor beta chain was observed in a study of OX40 agonist ivuxolimab in advanced cancers. Study-level information: Ivuxolimab, which patients received intravenously every 2 weeks, was dosed at 0.01 to 10 mg/kg. Study-wide findings and caveats: Those patients achieving a partial response at 0.1-3.0 mg/kg showed among the lowest clonal expansion. Average numbers of expanded clones were greater in CD8+ T cells than in CD4+.

CDR1 is MDHEN and CDR2 is SYDVKM in the germline V gene. Trimming took 5 bases from V and 2 from J, leaving 19 bases between them. This CDR3 comprises 17 residues. Blood was sampled at baseline, cycle 4 day 1, and cycle 7 day 1. TCRdb's table, derived via immunoSEQ multiplex PCR, lists solely in-frame clones and lacks some. The sample has about 61,000 clones, 82% seen once. With regard to this clone: Antigen specificity is unknown.

The rearrangement links TRBV28 to TRBJ1-5; TRBD1 might be the D (6 bases). The starting material was CD4+ or CD8+ T cells sorted from blood, obtained in a trial of the OX40 agonist ivuxolimab. The sequence was collected from an adult with an advanced solid tumor such as melanoma, head and neck, liver or kidney cancer. The CDR3 DNA sequence: TGTGCCAGCAGTCCGGCAGGGGTTTACAAGGGCAATCAGCCCCAGCATTTT. This codes for CASSPAGVYKGNQPQHF.